These T cell receptor beta chains were read from a single sample in a study of blood T cells in healthy people across ages. TCRdb reprocessed the 5' RACE reads via MiXCR and lists one record per CDR3 protein. The sample carries over 750,000 distinct CDR3 sequences, more than 20% recorded once. These sequences were also reported in another study, on T cells of mothers and their children.

The sample was blood. The origin of the receptors is a boy aged 5 to 17 in good health. The CDR3 runs from the conserved cysteine through the conserved F or W. Fields, in order: V gene, J gene, CDR3 protein.

TRBV27	TRBJ1-1	CASSPLWTAGNTEAFF
TRBV12-3/TRBV12-4	TRBJ2-3	CASSLDRTYTDTQYF
TRBV5-1	TRBJ2-7	CASSPDREQYF
TRBV12-3/TRBV12-4	TRBJ2-1	CASSAPGYNEQFF
TRBV12-3/TRBV12-4	-	CASRRTSGSLHNEQFF
TRBV28	TRBJ2-1	CASSLRSGPYNEQFF
TRBV7-9	-	CASSFQGWDYEQYF
TRBV6-2/TRBV6-3	TRBJ1-2	CASRDYGYTF
TRBV3-1	TRBJ2-7	CASSQRRGSYEQYF
TRBV2	TRBJ2-3	CASSVAGGPWDTQYF
TRBV19	TRBJ1-1	CASSTHRDRGNTEAFF
TRBV12-3/TRBV12-4	TRBJ2-7	CASSLTPSWGEASYEQYF
TRBV4-1	TRBJ1-4	CASSQDGIWSGTNNEKLFF
TRBV28	TRBJ2-7	CASSLMQSYEQYF
TRBV28	TRBJ1-4	CASSKPGTEIEKLFF